Listed here is a single TCR beta chain. Antigen: not known. Patients with uncontrolled infections, other autoimmune diseases, pregnancy or lactation were excluded. The data stem from a study of T cells in Graves' hyperthyroidism and ophthalmopathy. Study conclusions and caveats: Most expanded thyroid clonotypes above 0.001 recurred in blood. A model using 13 V-J features told ophthalmopathy apart from stable hyperthyroidism.

It was RNA transcripts that yielded the amplified TCR beta CDR3 regions. HTBI primers were used for first-round RT-PCR of the TCR CDR3. TCRdb passed the multiplex PCR reads through MiXCR, listing each CDR3 protein once. The repertoire holds a few hundred thousand distinct CDR3 sequences, less than 20% seen once, with 35% to 50% in the top ten. Trimming left V 1 base short and J 8 bases short, with 11 bases between. The CDR3 extends over 13 amino acids. CDR1 and CDR2 from the germline V gene are LNHNV and YYDKDF (reference sequence). The receptor's source is a young man with Graves' ophthalmopathy. The chain uses TRBV15 and TRBJ1-2; D gene uncertain. Sequenced sample: blood. The CDR3 DNA reads TGTGCCACCAGCAGAGTACTGGTGGACGGCTACACCTTC. Its protein is CATSRVLVDGYTF.